This T cell receptor (beta chain) was found in a study of post-analysis software for immune sequencing data (dated by TCRdb to the mid-2010s). For the wider study: Relapsing-remitting, secondary progressive and progressive-relapsing multiple sclerosis were recorded as disease courses, and subtype annotation was lacking for some patients. The patient repertoires were set against eleven to twelve previously published healthy control repertoires from donors whose ages ranged from roughly 6 to 25 years. A subset of samples was prepared in parallel using single-end sample barcoding, then pooled and co-amplified after Illumina adapter ligation. Study-wide findings and limitations: Significantly lower normalized Chao1 diversity was found in multiple sclerosis patients than in controls, suggesting substantial peripheral T-cell clonal expansion. Patients showed significantly higher frequencies than controls for roughly five TRBV segments, among them TRBV5-6, TRBV5-1 and TRBV20-1. The multiple sclerosis patient group was slightly younger than the control group. Strong co-clustering of samples prepared in the same batch was shown by direct clustering with F measure, prompting a batch-effect correction.

TCR beta repertoires were profiled from peripheral blood of roughly 13 young patients with multiple sclerosis to demonstrate the VDJtools post-analysis software. The multiple sclerosis patients were children and adolescents between roughly 6 and 16 years of age. Library preparation was by PCR. The run used an Illumina HiSeq 2500. To reduce PCR and sequencing biases, unique molecular identifiers were incorporated into the TCR beta cDNA libraries. Every 1 to 10 million input T cells yielded roughly 0.5 million cDNA molecules, meaning each molecule approximated one T cell. The patient libraries were prepared and sequenced with the same protocol used for the earlier healthy control dataset. Within a given batch, samples were prepared together, multiplexed and sequenced on the same HiSeq lane. In the original analysis: MIGEC handled the raw barcoded reads, throwing out single-read molecular identifier groups before consensus assembly and CDR3 extraction. VDJtools was used for post-analysis of the clonotype tables, with diversity normalized by down-sampling every dataset to the smallest sample size. In repertoire overlap clustering, CDR3 amino acid sequences, but not nucleotide sequences, were matched to correct batch-related cross-sample contamination. TCRdb reprocessed the public reads (quality trimming at Q25 with fastp, clone calling with MiXCR) and kept in-frame beta chains. Rows merge per CDR3 protein into single entries with the most common DNA and genes. These V and J calls originate from TCRdb's pipeline instead of the authors' own analysis. This sample gives 350,000 to 450,000 distinct CDR3 sequences in total; around 37% of them show up just once. Clones ranked in the top ten supply 10% to 15% of the sample.

From the cysteine through the phenylalanine, the CDR3 covers 14 amino acids. Only CDR3 DNA remains: 42 bases, in frame from the first base. Looking up the germline V gene (reference sequence) yields CDR1 SGHKS and CDR2 YYEKEE. Cut back by 0 bases and 10 bases, the V and J ends lie 16 bases apart. This clonotype was found a few times. The antigen it binds to is not known. No clone much larger than this one lies a single base away; base qualities are absent. This receptor chain uses TRBV5-5 and TRBJ2-5; the D gene is perhaps TRBD1, on 6 matching bases. Specimen: blood. The clonotype was recovered from a girl between 10 and 17 years old with multiple sclerosis. The CDR3 has the sequence CASSLEPGQRGQYF. The DNA sequence follows: TGTGCCAGCAGCTTGGAACCGGGACAAAGGGGCCAGTACTTC.